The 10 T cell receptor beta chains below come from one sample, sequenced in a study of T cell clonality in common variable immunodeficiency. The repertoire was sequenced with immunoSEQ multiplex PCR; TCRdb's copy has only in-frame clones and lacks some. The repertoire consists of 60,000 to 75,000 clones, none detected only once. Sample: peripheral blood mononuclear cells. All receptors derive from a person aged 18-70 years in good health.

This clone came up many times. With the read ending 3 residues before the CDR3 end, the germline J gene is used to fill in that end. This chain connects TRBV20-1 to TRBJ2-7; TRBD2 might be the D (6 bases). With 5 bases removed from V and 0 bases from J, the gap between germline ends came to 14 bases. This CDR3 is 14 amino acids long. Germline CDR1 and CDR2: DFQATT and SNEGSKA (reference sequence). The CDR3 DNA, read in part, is TGCAGTGCTGGTTCCGGGACTTTCTCCTACGAG. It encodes CSAGSGTFSYE. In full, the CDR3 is CSAGSGTFSYEQYF.

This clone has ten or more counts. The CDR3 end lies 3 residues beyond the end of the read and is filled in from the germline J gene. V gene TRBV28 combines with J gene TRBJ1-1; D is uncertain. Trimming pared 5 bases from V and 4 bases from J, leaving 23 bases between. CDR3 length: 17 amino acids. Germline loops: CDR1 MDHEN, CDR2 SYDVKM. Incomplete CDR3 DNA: TGTGCCAGCAGTCCAGACCAATTTGCAGCGGCGGGCACTGAA. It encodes CASSPDQFAAAGTE. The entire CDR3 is CASSPDQFAAAGTEAFF.

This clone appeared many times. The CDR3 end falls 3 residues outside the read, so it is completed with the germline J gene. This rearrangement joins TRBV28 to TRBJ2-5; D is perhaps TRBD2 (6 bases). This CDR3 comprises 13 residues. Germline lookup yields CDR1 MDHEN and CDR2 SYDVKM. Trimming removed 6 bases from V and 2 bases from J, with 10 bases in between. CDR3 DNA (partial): TGTGCCAGCAGCCGGGGGAATCAAGAGACC. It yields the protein CASSRGNQET. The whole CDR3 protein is CASSRGNQETQYF.

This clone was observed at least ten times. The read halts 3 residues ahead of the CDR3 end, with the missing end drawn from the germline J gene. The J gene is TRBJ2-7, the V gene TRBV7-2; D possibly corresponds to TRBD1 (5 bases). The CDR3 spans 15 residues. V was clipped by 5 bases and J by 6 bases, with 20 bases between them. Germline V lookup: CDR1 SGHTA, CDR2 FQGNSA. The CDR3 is CASSPWGTGGSEQYF. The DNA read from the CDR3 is TGTGCCAGCAGCCCGTGGGGCACCGGTGGGTCCGAG. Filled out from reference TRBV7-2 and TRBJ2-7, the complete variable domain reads GAGVSQSPSNKVTEKGKDVELRCDPISGHTALYWYRQSLGQGLEFLIYFQGNSAPDKSGLPSDRFSAERTGGSVSTLTIQRTQQEDSAVYLCASSPWGTGGSEQYFGPGTRLTVT.

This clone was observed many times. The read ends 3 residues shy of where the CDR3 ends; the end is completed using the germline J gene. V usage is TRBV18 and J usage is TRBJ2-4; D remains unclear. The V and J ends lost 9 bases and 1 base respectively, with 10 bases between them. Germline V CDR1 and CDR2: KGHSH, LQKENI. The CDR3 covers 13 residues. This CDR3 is CASSPGAKNIQYF. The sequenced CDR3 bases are TGTGCCAGTTCCCCCGGGGCCAAAAACATT.

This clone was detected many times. CDR3: CASSFMQLEAFF. The sequenced CDR3 bases are TGTGCCAGCAGTTTTATGCAACTAGAA. The genes are TRBV28 and TRBJ1-1, with D uncertain. The read gets to within 3 residues of the CDR3 end, and the germline J gene fills in the rest. The CDR3 has 12 amino acids. Germline values: CDR1 MDHEN, CDR2 SYDVKM.

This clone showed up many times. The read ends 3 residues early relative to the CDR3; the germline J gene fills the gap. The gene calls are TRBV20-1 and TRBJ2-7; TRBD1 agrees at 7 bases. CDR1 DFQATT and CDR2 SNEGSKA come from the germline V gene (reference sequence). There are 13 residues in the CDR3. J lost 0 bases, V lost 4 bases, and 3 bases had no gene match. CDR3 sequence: CSAIRDSSYEQYF. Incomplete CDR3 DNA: TGCAGTGCTATCAGGGACAGCTCCTACGAG.

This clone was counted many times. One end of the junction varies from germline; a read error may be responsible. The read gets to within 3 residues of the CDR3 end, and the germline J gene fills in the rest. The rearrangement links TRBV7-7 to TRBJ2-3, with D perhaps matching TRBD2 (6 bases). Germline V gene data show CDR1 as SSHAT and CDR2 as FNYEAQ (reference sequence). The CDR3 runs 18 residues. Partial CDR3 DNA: TGTGCTAGCAGCCCCGGACCCGGGCGCGGGATGGGTACAGATACG. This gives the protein CASSPGPGRGMGTDT. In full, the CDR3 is CASSPGPGRGMGTDTQYF. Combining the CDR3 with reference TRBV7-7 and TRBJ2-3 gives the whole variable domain GAGVSQSPRYKVTKRGQDVTLRCDPISSHATLYWYQQALGQGPEFLTYFNYEAQPDKSGLPSDRFSAERPEGSISTLTIQRTEQRDSAMYRCASSPGPGRGMGTDTQYFGPGTRLTVL.

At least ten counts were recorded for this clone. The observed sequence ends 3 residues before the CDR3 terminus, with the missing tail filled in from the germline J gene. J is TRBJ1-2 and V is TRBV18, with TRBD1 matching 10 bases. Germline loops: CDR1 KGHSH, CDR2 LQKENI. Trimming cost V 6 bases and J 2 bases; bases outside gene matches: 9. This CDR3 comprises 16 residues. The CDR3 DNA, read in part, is TGTGCCAGCTCGGTCGGGACAGGGGCTGGGAACTATGGC. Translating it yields CASSVGTGAGNYG. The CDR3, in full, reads CASSVGTGAGNYGYTF.

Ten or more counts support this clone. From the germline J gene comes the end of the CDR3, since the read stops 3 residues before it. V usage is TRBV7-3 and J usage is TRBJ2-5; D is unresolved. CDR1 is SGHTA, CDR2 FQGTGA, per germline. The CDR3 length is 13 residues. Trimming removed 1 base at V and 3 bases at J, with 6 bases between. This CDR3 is CASSLRTEETQYF. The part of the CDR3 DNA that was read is TGTGCCAGCAGCTTAAGAACGGAAGAGACC.